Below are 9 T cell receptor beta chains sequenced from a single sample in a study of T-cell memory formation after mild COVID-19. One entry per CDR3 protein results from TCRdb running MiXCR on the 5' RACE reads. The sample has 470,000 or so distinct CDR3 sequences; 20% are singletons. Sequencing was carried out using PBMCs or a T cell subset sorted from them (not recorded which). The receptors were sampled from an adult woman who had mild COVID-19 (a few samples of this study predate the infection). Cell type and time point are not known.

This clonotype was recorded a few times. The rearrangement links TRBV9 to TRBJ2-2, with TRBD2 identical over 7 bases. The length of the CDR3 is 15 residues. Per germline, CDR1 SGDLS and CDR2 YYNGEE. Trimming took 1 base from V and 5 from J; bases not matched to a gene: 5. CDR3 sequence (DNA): TGTGCCAGCAGCGTAAACGTGGGGGGGACCGGGGAGCTGTTTTTT. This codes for CASSVNVGGTGELFF.

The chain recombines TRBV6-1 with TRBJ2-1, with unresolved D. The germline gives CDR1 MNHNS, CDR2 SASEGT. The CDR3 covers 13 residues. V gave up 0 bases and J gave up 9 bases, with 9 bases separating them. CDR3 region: CASSEARNGEQFF. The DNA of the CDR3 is TGTGCCAGCAGTGAAGCTAGAAATGGTGAGCAGTTCTTC.

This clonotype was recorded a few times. CDR3 sequence reads: CSAGTGITDTQYF. Here the CDR3 DNA reads TGCAGCGCCGGGACAGGGATCACAGATACGCAGTATTTT. V is TRBV20-1 and J is TRBJ2-3, with 9 bases lining up with TRBD1. The length of the CDR3 is 13 residues. Germline values: CDR1 DFQATT, CDR2 SNEGSKA (reference sequence).

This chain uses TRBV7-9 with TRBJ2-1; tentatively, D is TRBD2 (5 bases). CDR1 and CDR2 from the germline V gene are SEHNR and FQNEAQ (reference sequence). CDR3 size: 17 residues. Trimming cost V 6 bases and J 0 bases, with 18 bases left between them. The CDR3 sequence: CASSPTGWRSSYNEQFF. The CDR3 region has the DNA TGTGCCAGCAGTCCCACCGGTTGGAGGAGCTCCTACAATGAGCAGTTCTTC.

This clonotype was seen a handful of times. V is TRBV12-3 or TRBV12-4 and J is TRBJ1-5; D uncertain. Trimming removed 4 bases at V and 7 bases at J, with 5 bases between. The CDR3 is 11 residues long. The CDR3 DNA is TGTGCCAGCAGTTCCGGACAGCCCCAGCATTTT. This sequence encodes CASSSGQPQHF.

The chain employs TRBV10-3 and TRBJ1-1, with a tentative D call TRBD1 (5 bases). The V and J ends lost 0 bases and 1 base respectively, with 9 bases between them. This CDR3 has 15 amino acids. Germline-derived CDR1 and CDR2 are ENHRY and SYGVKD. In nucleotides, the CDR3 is TGTGCCATCAGTGAGTCCCCGACAGAGAACACTGAAGCTTTCTTT. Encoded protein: CAISESPTENTEAFF.

CDR3 sequence: CASSPLTGETKNIQYF. CDR3 nucleotide sequence: TGTGCCAGCAGTCCGTTGACAGGGGAGACCAAAAACATTCAGTACTTC. The chain uses TRBV27 and TRBJ2-4; 8 bases are shared with TRBD1. CDR1 MNHEY and CDR2 SMNVEV come from the germline V gene (reference sequence). The junction had 8 bases not matched to a gene; V was cut back by 5 bases and J by 2 bases. The CDR3 runs 16 residues.

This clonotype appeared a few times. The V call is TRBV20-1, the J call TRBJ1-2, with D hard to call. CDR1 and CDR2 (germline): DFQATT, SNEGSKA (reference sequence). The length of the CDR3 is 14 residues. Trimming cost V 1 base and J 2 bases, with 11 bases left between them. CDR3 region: CSARVVGDNYGYTF. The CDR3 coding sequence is TGCAGTGCTAGAGTGGTAGGCGACAACTATGGCTACACCTTC.

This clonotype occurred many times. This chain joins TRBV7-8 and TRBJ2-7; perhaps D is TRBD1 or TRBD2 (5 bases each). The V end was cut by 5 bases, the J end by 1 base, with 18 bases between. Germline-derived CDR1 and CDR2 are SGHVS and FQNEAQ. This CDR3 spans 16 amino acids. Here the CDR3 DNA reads TGTGCCAGCAGCCCCAATCCCTATGGGGGATCCTACGAGCAGTACTTC. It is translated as CASSPNPYGGSYEQYF.